The 24 T cell receptor beta chains reported below all come from one sample, sequenced in a study of control samples from healthy donors and cancer patients. The method was immunoSEQ multiplex PCR; TCRdb's version includes in-frame clones alone and lacks a portion of them. The sample gives 75,000 to 95,000 clones, 90% of which show up once; over 3% is in the top ten. Material: blood. The source is a woman younger than 35 in good health.

CDR3 coding DNA: TGTGCCAGCAGAAGGACAGGCAACGAAAAACTGTTTTTT. Protein sequence: CASRRTGNEKLFF. The chain couples TRBV27 to TRBJ1-4; TRBD1 aligns across 7 bases. Per germline, CDR1 MNHEY and CDR2 SMNVEV (reference sequence). The CDR3 consists of 13 residues. Trimming cost V 6 bases and J 8 bases; bases outside gene matches: 6.

The V gene is TRBV6-6, the J gene TRBJ1-5; 7 positions agree with TRBD1. Trimming at V came to 6 bases and at J to 5 bases, leaving 13 bases not matched to a gene. CDR1 is MNHNY, CDR2 SVGAGI, per germline (reference sequence). The CDR3 runs to 16 residues. The CDR3 DNA follows: TGTGCCAGCAGCCAAACCTTACAGGGGATAGATCAGCCCCAGCATTTT. This encodes CASSQTLQGIDQPQHF.

The genes are TRBV5-1 and TRBJ2-2; 10 bases map to TRBD1. The germline V gene has CDR1 SGHRS and CDR2 YFSETQ. Trimming took 4 bases from V and 7 from J; bases not matched to a gene: 4. The CDR3 sequence is 14 residues long. CDR3 nucleotide sequence: TGCGCCAGCAGCCAAGGACAGGGGGACGGGGAGCTGTTTTTT. Protein product: CASSQGQGDGELFF.

This clone was recorded a few times. The rearrangement joins TRBV18 to TRBJ2-4; D tentatively reads TRBD1 or TRBD2 (5 bases each). This CDR3 is 12 amino acids long. The germline V and J ends were trimmed by 2 bases and 6 bases, with 5 bases remaining between them. Germline CDR1 reads KGHSH; CDR2 reads LQKENI. CDR3 residues: CASSPGGNIQYF. In DNA, the CDR3 is TGTGCCAGCTCACCAGGGGGAAACATTCAGTACTTC.

The rearrangement uses TRBV6-1 and TRBJ1-6; D remains unclear. This CDR3 has 13 amino acids. Trimming left V 5 bases short and J 6 bases short, with 8 bases between. CDR1 is MNHNS and CDR2 is SASEGT in the germline V gene. CDR3 sequence reads: CASSPNLNSPLHF. DNA of the CDR3: TGTGCCAGCAGTCCTAATCTTAATTCACCCCTCCACTTT.

The chain combines TRBV7-9 with TRBJ1-1; D not resolved. Between the trimmed V and J ends, which lost 0 bases and 4 bases, there was a span of 12 bases. CDR3 length: 15 amino acids. The germline V gene encodes CDR1 SEHNR and CDR2 FQNEAQ (reference sequence). CDR3 sequence reads: CASSLAVHASTEAFF. In DNA, the CDR3 is TGTGCCAGCAGCTTAGCGGTGCACGCCAGCACTGAAGCTTTCTTT. Drawing the rest from reference TRBV7-9 and TRBJ1-1, the complete variable domain is DTGVSQNPRHKITKRGQNVTFRCDPISEHNRLYWYRQTLGQGPEFLTYFQNEAQLEKSRLLSDRFSAERPKGSFSTLEIQRTEQGDSAMYLCASSLAVHASTEAFFGQGTRLTVV.

The chain recombines TRBV2 with TRBJ1-2; D is perhaps TRBD1 (5 bases). The CDR3 length is 15 residues. Germline CDR1 reads SNHLY; CDR2 reads FYNNEI. Deletions cut 7 bases from V and 4 bases from J, with 19 bases between. CDR3: CASTDPGAPPYGYTF. For the CDR3, the DNA is TGTGCCAGCACTGACCCCGGGGCGCCCCCCTATGGCTACACCTTC.

The genes are TRBV7-9 and TRBJ1-2; D is ambiguous. This CDR3 spans 14 amino acids. Germline V gene sequence: CDR1 SEHNR, CDR2 FQNEAQ (reference sequence). V gave up 1 base and J gave up 8 bases, with 14 bases separating them. This CDR3 reads CASSLDLSSQGYTF. CDR3 DNA sequence: TGTGCCAGCAGCTTAGACCTTTCTAGCCAGGGCTACACCTTC.

This chain joins TRBV7-2 and TRBJ2-7; 10 bases align to TRBD2. V trimming: 6 bases; J trimming: 6 bases; junction bases outside the gene matches: 14. Germline loops: CDR1 SGHTA, CDR2 FQGNSA. The CDR3 runs to 16 residues. The CDR3 here is CASRFRGASGGGEQYF. DNA for the CDR3: TGTGCCAGCAGGTTCAGGGGCGCTAGCGGGGGAGGCGAGCAGTACTTC.

Only a few counts were recorded for this clone. The J gene is TRBJ1-1, the V gene TRBV27, with D maybe TRBD1 (5 bases). Trimming took off 8 bases at V and 4 bases at J, with 14 bases between the two ends. Germline lookup yields CDR1 MNHEY and CDR2 SMNVEV (reference sequence). The CDR3 contains 13 residues. The CDR3 region is CASGWVRGTEAFF. Written as DNA, the CDR3 is TGTGCCAGCGGATGGGTTAGGGGCACTGAAGCTTTCTTT.

The CDR3: CASSYSLGLTSSYEQYF. The CDR3 DNA is TGTGCCAGCAGTTACTCTTTGGGACTTACCAGCTCCTACGAGCAGTACTTC. The V and J genes are TRBV6-2 or TRBV6-3 and TRBJ2-7, with D perhaps matching TRBD2 (6 bases). Germline-derived CDR1 and CDR2 are MNHEY and SVGEGT. Trimming took off 0 bases at V and 0 bases at J, with 15 bases between the two ends. CDR3 length equals 17 residues.

J is TRBJ1-2 and V is TRBV5-5; D not resolved. The germline V gene encodes CDR1 SGHKS and CDR2 YYEKEE (reference sequence). The CDR3 sequence is 14 residues long. V shed 4 bases and J shed 4 bases, with 14 bases lying between them. This CDR3 reads CASSPTEKGYGYTF. In DNA form, the CDR3 reads TGTGCCAGCAGCCCCACCGAAAAGGGCTATGGCTACACCTTC.

The chain uses TRBV6-5 and TRBJ1-3; D uncertain. Trimming pared 5 bases from V and 4 bases from J, leaving 3 bases between. The CDR3 consists of 11 residues. The germline V gene encodes CDR1 MNHEY and CDR2 SVGAGI. CDR3 in amino acids: CASSRGNTIYF. In DNA, the CDR3 is TGTGCCAGCAGTAGGGGAAACACCATATATTTT.

This clone has a single count. This sequence joins TRBV11-2 and TRBJ2-7, with TRBD1 matching 7 bases. V was pared by 3 bases and J by 4 bases, with 18 bases of the junction left unmatched. The germline V gene has CDR1 SGHAT and CDR2 FQNNGV. The CDR3 is made up of 18 amino acids. The CDR3 DNA is TGTGCCAGCAGCTTCCCGGGACAGCCCAGTCGAGGATTGTACGAGCAGTACTTC. As protein: CASSFPGQPSRGLYEQYF.

The chain combines TRBV20-1 with TRBJ1-2, with D uncertain. V lost 3 bases, J lost 4 bases, and 24 bases lay in between. CDR1 and CDR2 (germline): DFQATT, SNEGSKA (reference sequence). The CDR3 length is 17 residues. The CDR3 reads CSASGPRTFSDGYGYTF. The CDR3 nucleotides are TGCAGTGCTAGTGGCCCCCGGACTTTCTCGGACGGCTATGGCTACACCTTC.

The V and J genes are TRBV28 and TRBJ2-7, with 9 positions matching TRBD2. The CDR3 consists of 17 residues. With 5 bases clipped from V and 0 bases from J, the junction kept 11 bases outside the gene matches. Looked up from germline, CDR1 is MDHEN and CDR2 is SYDVKM. The CDR3 coding sequence is TGTGCCAGCAGTAAAAAATCCATAGCGGGGGCCTCCTACGAGCAGTACTTC. Encoded protein: CASSKKSIAGASYEQYF. The full variable domain, rest sourced from reference TRBV28 and TRBJ2-7, is DVKVTQSSRYLVKRTGEKVFLECVQDMDHENMFWYRQDPGLGLRLIYFSYDVKMKEKGDIPEGYSVSREKKERFSLILESASTNQTSMYLCASSKKSIAGASYEQYFGPGTRLTVT.

The chain joins TRBV5-6 to TRBJ1-1, with D tentatively TRBD1 (5 bases). With 4 bases removed from V and 8 bases from J, the gap between germline ends came to 15 bases. Looked up from germline, CDR1 is SGHDT and CDR2 is YYEEEE. This CDR3 region has 13 residues. The CDR3 reads CASSLGRELEAFF. CDR3 DNA sequence: TGTGCCAGCAGCCTGGGACGAGAACTGGAAGCTTTCTTT.

V gene TRBV11-3 combines with J gene TRBJ2-2; no firm D call. Deletions cut 0 bases from V and 1 base from J, with 3 bases between. Germline V gives CDR1 SGHNT, CDR2 YENEEA. This CDR3 spans 14 amino acids. The CDR3 here is CASSLEWNTGELFF. In DNA form, the CDR3 reads TGTGCCAGCAGCTTAGAGTGGAACACCGGGGAGCTGTTTTTT.

The chain is built from TRBV12-5 and TRBJ2-3; D not certain. V was pared by 5 bases and J by 0 bases, with 9 bases between. CDR1 and CDR2 (germline): LGHNT, FRNRAP. The CDR3 is made up of 14 amino acids. The CDR3: CASGQWSSTDTQYF. The CDR3 coding sequence is TGTGCTAGTGGTCAGTGGTCTAGCACAGATACGCAGTATTTT. Full variable domain (outside the CDR3, taken from reference TRBV12-5 and TRBJ2-3): DARVTQTPRHKVTEMGQEVTMRCQPILGHNTVFWYRQTMMQGLELLAYFRNRAPLDDSGMPKDRFSAEMPDATLATLKIQPSEPRDSAVYFCASGQWSSTDTQYFGPGTRLTVL.

The J gene is TRBJ2-7, the V gene TRBV4-2; 7 bases map to TRBD1. This CDR3 spans 16 amino acids. Per the germline V gene, CDR1 is LGHNA and CDR2 is YNFKEQ. V shed 0 bases, J shed 4 bases, and the junction held 9 bases outside the gene matches. This chain's CDR3 is CASSQEDRVPFYEQYF. The CDR3, as DNA: TGTGCCAGCAGCCAAGAAGACAGGGTTCCGTTTTACGAGCAGTACTTC.

This clone appeared a few times. The V and J genes are TRBV5-1 and TRBJ2-1; 10 bases match TRBD2. Trimming at V came to 3 bases and at J to 16 bases, leaving 16 bases not matched to a gene. The CDR3 totals 15 residues. The germline V gene has CDR1 SGHRS and CDR2 YFSETQ. CDR3 protein: CASSSSGASGGFFFF. DNA of the CDR3: TGCGCCAGCAGCTCCTCGGGGGCTAGCGGGGGTTTTTTTTTCTTC.

The chain carries TRBV20-1 and TRBJ2-7; 8 bases map to TRBD1. Germline CDR1 and CDR2: DFQATT and SNEGSKA (reference sequence). This CDR3 region has 15 residues. The ends lost 3 bases at V and 5 bases at J; junction bases unmatched: 12. The CDR3 nucleotides are TGCAGTGCTAGTGAAATCGACAGGGGAGCCCACGAGCAGTACTTC. Its translation is CSASEIDRGAHEQYF.

CDR3 region: CASSISGTRETQYF. The CDR3 DNA follows: TGTGCCAGTAGTATATCCGGGACCAGGGAGACCCAGTACTTC. The gene calls are TRBV19 and TRBJ2-5, with D perhaps given as TRBD1 or TRBD2 (5 bases each). Trimming removed 2 bases from V and 5 bases from J, with 12 bases in between. The CDR3 runs to 14 residues. Germline CDR1 LNHDA, CDR2 SQIVND (reference sequence).

This clone has only a few counts. The CDR3 coding sequence is TGTGCCACCAGTGACCGCCCCTTCCCGGACAAGCATTTT. Protein product: CATSDRPFPDKHF. V usage is TRBV24-1 and J usage is TRBJ1-5, with D possibly TRBD1 on 5 matching bases. The CDR3 totals 13 residues. Trimming took off 4 bases at V and 14 bases at J, with 17 bases between the two ends. Germline loops: CDR1 KGHDR, CDR2 SFDVKD.